This T cell receptor beta chain was identified during a study of T cell repertoires in cytomegalovirus infection. Background on the study: A matching HLA type, together with CMV infection, was signaled by public TCR beta signatures. Study results and limitations: Cumulative frequency (of public TCR beta family members) identified carriers of CMV plus the relevant HLA. Ex vivo responses were dominated by HLA-C-restricted CMV-specific TCR beta clonotypes.

TCRdb ran MiXCR on the reads and lists one entry per CDR3 protein. The table shows 600,000 to 800,000 distinct CDR3 sequences, with less than 25% occurring only once. Comment on this clonotype: Its antigen is unknown.

This CDR3 spans 15 amino acids. Germline CDR1 is LNHDA and CDR2 is SQIVND (reference sequence). The J segment lost 1 base and the V segment lost 5 bases, leaving 8 bases of the junction unmatched. V usage is TRBV19 and J usage is TRBJ2-7; the match to TRBD2 covers 7 bases. The sequencing sample was made of CD8+ T cells from PBMCs. This clonotype was sampled from a human donor in good health (CMV status not recorded). Some clones in this sample may be carry-over from other donors' samples. The CDR3 DNA is TGTGCCAGTAGTTATGGGGGGGACGGATCCTACGAGCAGTACTTC. Translating gives CASSYGGDGSYEQYF.